This is a list of T cell receptor beta chains from one sample in a study of cytomegalovirus exposure and HLA in healthy donors. Measured with immunoSEQ multiplex PCR; TCRdb has only the in-frame clones, and not every one. The sample has 220,000 or so clones, around 90% seen once. The sample comprised PBMCs. These TCRs come from a woman in her late teens or twenties in good health and CMV-seropositive. Each CDR3 is given with its conserved first and last residue. The D gene is left open where the match is weak. The size entry is marked missing in some rows and otherwise reads once, few, many or a size class.

J gene: TRBJ1-1
clone size: once
CDR3 length: 15
D gene: TRBD1
V gene: TRBV29-1
CDR3 protein: CSGLGQGGRTTEAFF
CDR3 DNA: TGCAGCGGGTTGGGACAGGGGGGCAGAACGACTGAAGCTTTCTTT

J gene: TRBJ2-1
clone size: .
CDR3 length: 15
D gene: .
V gene: TRBV5-1
CDR3 protein: CASIGPGSSYNEQFF
CDR3 DNA: TGCGCCAGCATAGGCCCGGGGTCTTCCTACAATGAGCAGTTCTTC

J gene: TRBJ1-2
clone size: .
CDR3 length: 16
D gene: .
V gene: TRBV19
CDR3 protein: CASSIEAGPSAYGYTF
CDR3 DNA: TGTGCCAGTAGTATAGAGGCAGGCCCCTCTGCCTATGGCTACACCTTC

J gene: TRBJ1-2
clone size: .
CDR3 length: 13
D gene: TRBD1
V gene: TRBV19
CDR3 protein: CASMEGQLYGYTF
CDR3 DNA: TGTGCCAGTATGGAGGGACAGCTCTATGGCTACACCTTC

J gene: TRBJ2-2
clone size: .
CDR3 length: 15
D gene: TRBD1
V gene: TRBV28
CDR3 protein: CASSHGTGNTGELFF
CDR3 DNA: TGTGCCAGCAGCCACGGGACAGGGAACACCGGGGAGCTGTTTTTT

J gene: TRBJ2-7
clone size: .
CDR3 length: 15
D gene: .
V gene: TRBV28
CDR3 protein: CASSSTAWANHEQYF
CDR3 DNA: TGTGCCAGCAGTTCGACGGCCTGGGCTAACCACGAGCAGTACTTC

J gene: TRBJ2-5
clone size: .
CDR3 length: 16
D gene: TRBD1
V gene: TRBV9
CDR3 protein: CASSGGQGGYQETQYF
CDR3 DNA: TGTGCCAGCAGCGGAGGACAGGGAGGATACCAAGAGACCCAGTACTTC

J gene: TRBJ1-3
clone size: .
CDR3 length: 15
D gene: .
V gene: TRBV28
CDR3 protein: CASISGSGSGNTIYF
CDR3 DNA: TGTGCCAGCATATCGGGGTCGGGCTCTGGAAACACCATATATTTT

J gene: TRBJ2-7
clone size: .
CDR3 length: 16
D gene: .
V gene: TRBV5-1
CDR3 protein: CASSGGFGQKTYEQYF
CDR3 DNA: TGCGCCAGCAGCGGGGGCTTCGGGCAGAAAACCTACGAGCAGTACTTC

J gene: TRBJ2-7
clone size: once
CDR3 length: 12
D gene: .
V gene: TRBV28
CDR3 protein: CASSYISYEQYF
CDR3 DNA: TGTGCCAGCAGCTATATATCCTACGAGCAGTACTTC

J gene: TRBJ2-5
clone size: .
CDR3 length: 14
D gene: .
V gene: TRBV7-8
CDR3 protein: CASSLSTVQETQYF
CDR3 DNA: TGTGCCAGCAGCTTATCGACAGTCCAAGAGACCCAGTACTTC

J gene: TRBJ2-3
clone size: .
CDR3 length: 17
D gene: .
V gene: TRBV2
CDR3 protein: CASSGDRDSGGSDTQYF
CDR3 DNA: TGTGCCAGCAGTGGAGACCGGGACTCCGGCGGGTCAGATACGCAGTATTTT

J gene: TRBJ2-2
clone size: once
CDR3 length: 14
D gene: .
V gene: TRBV5-4
CDR3 protein: CASSLAPGSGELFF
CDR3 DNA: TGTGCCAGCAGCTTAGCCCCAGGTTCTGGGGAGCTGTTTTTT

J gene: TRBJ1-3
clone size: .
CDR3 length: 17
D gene: TRBD1
V gene: TRBV7-8
CDR3 protein: CASSLGFTGEFGNTIYF
CDR3 DNA: TGTGCCAGCAGCTTAGGGTTTACAGGGGAGTTTGGAAACACCATATATTTT

J gene: TRBJ2-7
clone size: .
CDR3 length: 17
D gene: TRBD2
V gene: TRBV15
CDR3 protein: CATSRDRRREAPYEQYF
CDR3 DNA: TGTGCCACCAGCAGAGATCGTCGGCGGGAGGCCCCCTACGAGCAGTACTTC

J gene: TRBJ2-1
clone size: .
CDR3 length: 15
D gene: .
V gene: TRBV6-4
CDR3 protein: CASSERGSSYNEQFF
CDR3 DNA: TGTGCCAGCAGTGAGAGAGGGAGCTCCTACAATGAGCAGTTCTTC

J gene: TRBJ2-1
clone size: .
CDR3 length: 15
D gene: TRBD2
V gene: TRBV15
CDR3 protein: CATSAVVAGGHEQFF
CDR3 DNA: TGTGCCACCAGTGCCGTGGTAGCGGGAGGGCATGAGCAGTTCTTC